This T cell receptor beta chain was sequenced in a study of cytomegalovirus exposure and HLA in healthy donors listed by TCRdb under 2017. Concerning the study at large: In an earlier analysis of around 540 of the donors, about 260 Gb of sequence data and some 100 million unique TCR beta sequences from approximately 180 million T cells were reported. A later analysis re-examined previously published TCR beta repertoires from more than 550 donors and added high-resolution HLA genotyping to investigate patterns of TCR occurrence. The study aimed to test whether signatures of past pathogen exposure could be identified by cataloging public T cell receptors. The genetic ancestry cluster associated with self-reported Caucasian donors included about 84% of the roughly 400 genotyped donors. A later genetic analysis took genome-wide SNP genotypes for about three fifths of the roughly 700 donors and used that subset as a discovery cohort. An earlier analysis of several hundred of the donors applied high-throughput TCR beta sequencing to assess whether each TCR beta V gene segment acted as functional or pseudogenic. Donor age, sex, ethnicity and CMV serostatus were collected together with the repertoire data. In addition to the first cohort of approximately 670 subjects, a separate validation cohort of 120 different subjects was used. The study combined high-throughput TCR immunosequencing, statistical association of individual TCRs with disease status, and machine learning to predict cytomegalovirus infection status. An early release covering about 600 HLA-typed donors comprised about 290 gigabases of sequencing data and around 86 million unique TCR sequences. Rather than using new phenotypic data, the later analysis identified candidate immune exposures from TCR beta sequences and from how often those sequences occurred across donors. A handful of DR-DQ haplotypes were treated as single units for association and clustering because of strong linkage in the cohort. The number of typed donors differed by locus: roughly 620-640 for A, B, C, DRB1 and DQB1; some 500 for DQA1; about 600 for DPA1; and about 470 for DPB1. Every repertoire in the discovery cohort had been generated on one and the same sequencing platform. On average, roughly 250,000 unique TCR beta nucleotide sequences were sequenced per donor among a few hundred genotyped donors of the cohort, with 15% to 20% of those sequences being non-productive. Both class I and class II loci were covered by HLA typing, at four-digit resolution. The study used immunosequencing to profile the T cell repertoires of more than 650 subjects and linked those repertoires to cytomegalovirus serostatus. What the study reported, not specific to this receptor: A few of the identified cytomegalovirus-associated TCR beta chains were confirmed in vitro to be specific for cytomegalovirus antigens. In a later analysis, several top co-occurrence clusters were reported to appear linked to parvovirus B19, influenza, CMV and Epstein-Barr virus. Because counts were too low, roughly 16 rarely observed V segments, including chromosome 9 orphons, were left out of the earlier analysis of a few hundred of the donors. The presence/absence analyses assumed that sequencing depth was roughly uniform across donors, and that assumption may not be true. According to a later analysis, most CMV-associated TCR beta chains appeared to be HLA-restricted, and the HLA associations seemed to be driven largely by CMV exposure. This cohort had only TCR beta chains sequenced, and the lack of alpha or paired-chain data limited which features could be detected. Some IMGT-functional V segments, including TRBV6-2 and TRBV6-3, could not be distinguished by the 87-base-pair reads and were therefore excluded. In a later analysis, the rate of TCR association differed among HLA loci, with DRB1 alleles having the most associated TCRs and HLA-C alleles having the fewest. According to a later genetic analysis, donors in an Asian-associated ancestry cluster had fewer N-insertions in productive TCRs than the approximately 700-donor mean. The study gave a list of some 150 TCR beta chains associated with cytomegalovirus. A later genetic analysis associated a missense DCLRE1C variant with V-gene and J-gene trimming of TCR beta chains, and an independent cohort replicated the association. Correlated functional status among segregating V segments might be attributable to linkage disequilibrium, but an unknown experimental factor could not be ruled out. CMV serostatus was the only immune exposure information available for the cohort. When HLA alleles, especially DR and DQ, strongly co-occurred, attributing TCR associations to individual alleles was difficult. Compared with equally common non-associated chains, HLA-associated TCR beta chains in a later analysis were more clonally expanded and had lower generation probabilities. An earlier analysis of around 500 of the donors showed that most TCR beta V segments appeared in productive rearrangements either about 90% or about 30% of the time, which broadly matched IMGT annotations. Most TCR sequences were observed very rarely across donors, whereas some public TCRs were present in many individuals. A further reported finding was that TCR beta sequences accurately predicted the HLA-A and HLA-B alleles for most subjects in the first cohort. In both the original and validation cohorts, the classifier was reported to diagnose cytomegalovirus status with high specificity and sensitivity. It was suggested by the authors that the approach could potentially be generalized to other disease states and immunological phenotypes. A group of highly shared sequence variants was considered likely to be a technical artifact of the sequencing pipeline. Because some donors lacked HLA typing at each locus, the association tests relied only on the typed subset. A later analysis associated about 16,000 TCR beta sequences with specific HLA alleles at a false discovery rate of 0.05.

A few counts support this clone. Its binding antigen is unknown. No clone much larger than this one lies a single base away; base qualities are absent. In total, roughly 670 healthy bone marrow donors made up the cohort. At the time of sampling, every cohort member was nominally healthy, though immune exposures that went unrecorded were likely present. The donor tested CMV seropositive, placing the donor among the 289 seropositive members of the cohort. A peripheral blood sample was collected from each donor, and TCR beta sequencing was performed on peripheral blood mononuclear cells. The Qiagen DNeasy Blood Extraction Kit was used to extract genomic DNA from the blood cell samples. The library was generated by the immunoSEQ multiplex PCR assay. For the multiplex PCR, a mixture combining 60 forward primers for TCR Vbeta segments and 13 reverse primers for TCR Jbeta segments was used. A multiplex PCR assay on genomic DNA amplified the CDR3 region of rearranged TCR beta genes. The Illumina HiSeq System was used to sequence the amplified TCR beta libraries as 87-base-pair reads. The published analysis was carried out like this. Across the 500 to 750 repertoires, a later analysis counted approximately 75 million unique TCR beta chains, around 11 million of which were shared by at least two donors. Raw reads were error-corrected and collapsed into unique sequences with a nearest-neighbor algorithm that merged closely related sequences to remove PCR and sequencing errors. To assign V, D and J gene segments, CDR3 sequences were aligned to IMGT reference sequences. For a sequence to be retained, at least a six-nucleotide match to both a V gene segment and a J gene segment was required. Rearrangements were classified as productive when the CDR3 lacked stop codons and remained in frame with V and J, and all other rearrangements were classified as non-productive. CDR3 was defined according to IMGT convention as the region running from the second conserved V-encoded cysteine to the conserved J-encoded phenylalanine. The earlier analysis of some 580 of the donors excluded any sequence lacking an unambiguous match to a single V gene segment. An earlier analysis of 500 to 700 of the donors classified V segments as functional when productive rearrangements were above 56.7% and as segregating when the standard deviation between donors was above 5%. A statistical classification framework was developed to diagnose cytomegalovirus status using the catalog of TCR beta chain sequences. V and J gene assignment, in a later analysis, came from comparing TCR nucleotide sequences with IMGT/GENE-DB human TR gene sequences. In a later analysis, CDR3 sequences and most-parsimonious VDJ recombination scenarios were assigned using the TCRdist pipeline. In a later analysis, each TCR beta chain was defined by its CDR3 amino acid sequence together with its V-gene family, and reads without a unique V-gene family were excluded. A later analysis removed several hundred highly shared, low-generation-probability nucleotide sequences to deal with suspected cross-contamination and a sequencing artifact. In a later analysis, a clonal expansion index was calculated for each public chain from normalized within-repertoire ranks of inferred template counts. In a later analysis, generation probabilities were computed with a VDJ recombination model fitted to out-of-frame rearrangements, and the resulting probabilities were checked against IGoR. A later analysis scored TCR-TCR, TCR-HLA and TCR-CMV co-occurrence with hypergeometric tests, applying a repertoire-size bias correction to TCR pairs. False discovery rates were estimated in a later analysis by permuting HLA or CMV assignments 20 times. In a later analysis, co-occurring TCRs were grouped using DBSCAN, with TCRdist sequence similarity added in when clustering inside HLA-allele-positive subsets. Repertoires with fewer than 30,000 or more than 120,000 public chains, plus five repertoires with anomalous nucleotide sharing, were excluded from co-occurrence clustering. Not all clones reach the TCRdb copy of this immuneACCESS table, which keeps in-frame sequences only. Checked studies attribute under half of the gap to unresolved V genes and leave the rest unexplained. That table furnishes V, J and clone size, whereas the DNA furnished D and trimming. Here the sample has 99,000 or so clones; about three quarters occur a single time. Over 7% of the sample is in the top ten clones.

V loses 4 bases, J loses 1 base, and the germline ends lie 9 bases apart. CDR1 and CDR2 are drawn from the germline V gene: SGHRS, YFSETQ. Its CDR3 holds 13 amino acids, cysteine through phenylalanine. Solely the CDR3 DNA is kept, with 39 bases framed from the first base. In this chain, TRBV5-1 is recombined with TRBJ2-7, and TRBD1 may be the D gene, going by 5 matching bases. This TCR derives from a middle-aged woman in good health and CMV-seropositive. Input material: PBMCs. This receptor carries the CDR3 CASSIRGSYEQYF. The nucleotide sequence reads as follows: TGCGCCAGCAGCATAAGGGGATCCTACGAGCAGTACTTC. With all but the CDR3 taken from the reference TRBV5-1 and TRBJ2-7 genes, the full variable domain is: KAGVTQTPRYLIKTRGQQVTLSCSPISGHRSVSWYQQTPGQGLQFLFEYFSETQRNKGNFPGRFSGRQFSNSRSEMNVSTLELGDSALYLCASSIRGSYEQYFGPGTRLTVT.